Each of the 21 T cell receptor beta chains below was sequenced from the same sample in a study of shared clonotypes between healthy human individuals. TCRdb keeps only in-frame clones here, not all; method: immunoSEQ multiplex PCR. The sample has about half a million clones, more than 75% seen once; the top ten hold 9.5% to 15%. Sequenced sample: PBMCs. The receptors derive from a woman in her thirties or forties in good health. Some clones in this sample may be carry-over from other donors' samples.

The J gene is TRBJ2-2, the V gene TRBV27; TRBD2 is a possible D gene (7 bases). V dropped 1 base and J dropped 5 bases, with 17 bases sitting between them. CDR3 size: 17 residues. Germline CDR1 MNHEY, CDR2 SMNVEV (reference sequence). CDR3 amino acids: CASSLFGGGTRTGELFF. The CDR3 DNA is TGTGCCAGCAGTTTATTCGGGGGAGGGACAAGGACCGGGGAGCTGTTTTTT.

The J gene is TRBJ1-2, the V gene TRBV29-1, with D perhaps TRBD1 (6 bases). This CDR3 is 14 amino acids long. Trimming shortened V by 7 bases and J by 0 bases, and 15 bases separated the two germline ends. The germline V gene has CDR1 SQVTM and CDR2 ANQGSEA. The CDR3 sequence: CSADRPGSNYGYTF. For the CDR3, the DNA is TGCAGCGCAGACAGGCCCGGCTCTAACTATGGCTACACCTTC. Full variable domain (outside the CDR3, taken from reference TRBV29-1 and TRBJ1-2): SAVISQKPSRDICQRGTSLTIQCQVDSQVTMMFWYRQQPGQSLTLIATANQGSEATYESGFVIDKFPISRPNLTFSTLTVSNMSPEDSSIYLCSADRPGSNYGYTFGSGTRLTVV.

The rearrangement links TRBV7-9 to TRBJ2-4; D remains ambiguous. From germline, CDR1 is SEHNR and CDR2 FQNEAQ (reference sequence). V lost 5 bases, J lost 3 bases, and 2 bases lay in between. The CDR3 runs 11 residues. The CDR3 spells CASSGKNIQYF. The CDR3 coding sequence is TGTGCCAGCAGCGGCAAAAACATTCAGTACTTC.

This clone showed up just once. This chain connects TRBV28 to TRBJ2-5, with D perhaps given as TRBD1 or TRBD2 (6 bases each). Deletions cut 5 bases from V and 2 bases from J, with 9 bases between. CDR1 is MDHEN, CDR2 SYDVKM, per germline. The CDR3 covers 13 residues. CDR3 in DNA: TGTGCCAGCAGTGAGGGGGGACAAGAGACCCAGTACTTC. It yields the protein CASSEGGQETQYF.

The V gene is TRBV10-3, the J gene TRBJ2-7, with D possibly matching TRBD2 (6 bases). The CDR3 is made up of 14 amino acids. V was pared by 6 bases and J by 5 bases, with 17 bases between. Germline assignment: CDR1 ENHRY and CDR2 SYGVKD. This CDR3 is CAIRPGLRHHEQYF. Here the CDR3 DNA reads TGTGCCATCAGGCCGGGACTCCGGCACCACGAGCAGTACTTC.

The genes are TRBV28 and TRBJ2-3; TRBD2 agrees at 12 bases. J gave up 5 bases and V 6 bases, and 12 bases lay outside the gene matches. This CDR3 has 17 residues. From germline, CDR1 is MDHEN and CDR2 SYDVKM. The DNA of the CDR3 is TGTGCCAGCAGAAGGACTAGCGGGAACTGGCCAGGAGATACGCAGTATTTT. Protein product: CASRRTSGNWPGDTQYF.

The J gene is TRBJ2-3, the V gene TRBV7-3; tentative D call: TRBD2 (5 bases). Germline CDR1 and CDR2: SGHTA and FQGTGA. V was trimmed by 1 base and J by 6 bases, leaving 14 bases between them. CDR3 length equals 15 residues. This chain's CDR3 is CASSLKSGVADTQYF. CDR3 in DNA: TGTGCCAGCAGCTTAAAATCCGGGGTGGCGGATACGCAGTATTTT.

The chain is built from TRBV4-3 and TRBJ2-3, with D hard to call. The germline V gene encodes CDR1 LGHNA and CDR2 YSLEER. The CDR3 contains 15 residues. The germline V and J ends were trimmed by 4 bases and 2 bases, with 13 bases remaining between them. In nucleotides, the CDR3 is TGCGCCAGCAGCCGTTCAGAGTACAACACAGATACGCAGTATTTT. Amino acids: CASSRSEYNTDTQYF.

This chain joins TRBV29-1 and TRBJ2-2; D could derive from TRBD1 or TRBD2 (6 bases each). The CDR3 has 18 residues. CDR1 SQVTM and CDR2 ANQGSEA come from the germline V gene. V lost 7 bases to trimming and J lost 5 bases, with 29 bases between them. The CDR3 coding sequence is TGCAGCGCCCAACAGGGCTCACGACCGGGACTCCAAACCGGGGAGCTGTTTTTT. Amino acids: CSAQQGSRPGLQTGELFF.

This clone was seen only once. The chain combines TRBV5-4 with TRBJ2-5; 8 bases match TRBD2. V was clipped by 4 bases and J by 1 base; unmatched bases: 9. CDR1 and CDR2 from the germline V gene are SGHNT and YYREEE (reference sequence). This CDR3 region has 16 residues. CDR3 loop: CASSLEGLAGQETQYF. CDR3 nucleotides: TGTGCCAGCAGCCTCGAGGGGCTAGCGGGCCAAGAGACCCAGTACTTC.

The chain uses TRBV18 and TRBJ2-3, with a weak D call TRBD1 (5 bases). V was pared by 3 bases and J by 0 bases, with 10 bases between. The CDR3 is made up of 15 amino acids. In germline, CDR1 is KGHSH, CDR2 LQKENI. The CDR3 region is CASSPQGSSTDTQYF. CDR3 nucleotide sequence: TGTGCCAGCTCACCCCAGGGATCGAGCACAGATACGCAGTATTTT.

The chain recombines TRBV18 with TRBJ2-7; 7 bases match TRBD1. The CDR3 contains 13 residues. CDR1 and CDR2 (germline): KGHSH, LQKENI. Losses at the gene ends were 3 bases for V and 4 bases for J; bases not matched to a gene: 3. CDR3 sequence: CASSPTGQYEQYF. DNA of the CDR3: TGTGCCAGCTCACCGACAGGGCAGTACGAGCAGTACTTC.

This chain links TRBV29-1 with TRBJ2-3; 15 bases line up with TRBD2. Germline V lookup: CDR1 SQVTM, CDR2 ANQGSEA. V lost 6 bases, J lost 6 bases, and 4 bases stayed unmatched. The CDR3 consists of 14 residues. CDR3 coding DNA: TGCAGCGTCGGGACTAGCGGGAGGTGGGATACGCAGTATTTT. Translated: CSVGTSGRWDTQYF.

This chain links TRBV27 with TRBJ2-1, with 11 bases lining up with TRBD2. There are 18 residues in the CDR3. The J segment lost 5 bases and the V segment lost 4 bases, leaving 13 bases of the junction unmatched. Germline V lookup: CDR1 MNHEY, CDR2 SMNVEV (reference sequence). CDR3 amino acids: CASSSPDKGTSGNNEQFF. CDR3 DNA: TGTGCCAGCAGTTCCCCCGACAAAGGGACTAGCGGTAACAATGAGCAGTTCTTC.

This clone was counted between two and nine times. The CDR3 spells CASSQVLGGSGELFF. The CDR3 DNA reads TGTGCCAGCAGCCAAGTATTAGGAGGATCCGGGGAGCTGTTTTTT. The chain carries TRBV14 and TRBJ2-2; a possible D gene is TRBD2 (5 bases). Germline V gene data show CDR1 as SGHDN and CDR2 as FVKESK. This CDR3 comprises 15 residues. Trimming removed 1 base from V and 6 bases from J, with 12 bases in between.

J is TRBJ1-1 and V is TRBV4-3, with D possibly TRBD1 on 6 matching bases. Germline V gene lookup returns CDR1 LGHNA and CDR2 YSLEER. The CDR3 totals 17 residues. Trimming took off 4 bases at V and 4 bases at J, with 22 bases between the two ends. The CDR3 loop reads CASSRLPGALGGTEAFF. CDR3 bases: TGCGCCAGCAGCCGCCTCCCGGGGGCTCTCGGGGGCACTGAAGCTTTCTTT.

In the case of this clone: Its ends do not fully match the called genes, so a read error is possible. Other DNA sequences of this sample code for an identical CDR3. The rearrangement links TRBV7-7 to TRBJ2-5; TRBD1 matches at 9 bases. Looked up from germline, CDR1 is SSHAT and CDR2 is FNYEAQ (reference sequence). The CDR3 consists of 13 residues. CDR3 DNA sequence: TGTGCTAGCAGCGGACAGGGGCGGGAGACCCAGTACTTC. This codes for CASSGQGRETQYF.

The chain's CDR3 is CASSQRQGWENTEAFF. The DNA of the CDR3 is TGTGCCAGCAGCCAGCGACAGGGGTGGGAGAACACTGAAGCTTTCTTT. V usage is TRBV7-9 and J usage is TRBJ1-1; the match to TRBD1 covers 8 bases. This CDR3 is built from 16 residues. The junction had 9 bases not matched to a gene; V was cut back by 5 bases and J by 1 base. Looked up from germline, CDR1 is SEHNR and CDR2 is FQNEAQ (reference sequence).

The V gene is TRBV19, the J gene TRBJ2-1, with D possibly TRBD1 on 6 matching bases. Trimming pared 3 bases from V and 1 base from J, leaving 16 bases between. The germline CDR1 and CDR2 sequences are LNHDA and SQIVND (reference sequence). CDR3 length equals 17 residues. CDR3 sequence: CASSIKWDIGSYNEQFF. DNA of the CDR3: TGTGCCAGTAGTATTAAGTGGGACATCGGGTCCTACAATGAGCAGTTCTTC.

This chain joins TRBV2 and TRBJ1-5; D may be TRBD1 (5 bases). The CDR3 contains 15 residues. Germline V gene sequence: CDR1 SNHLY, CDR2 FYNNEI. V was clipped by 6 bases and J by 3 bases, with 15 bases between them. The CDR3 spells CASSGGDLNNQPQHF. DNA of the CDR3: TGTGCCAGCAGCGGGGGGGACTTAAACAATCAGCCCCAGCATTTT.

The rearrangement joins TRBV5-1 to TRBJ1-4, with D uncertain. The CDR3 has 15 amino acids. Trimming stripped 4 bases from V and 5 bases from J, with 15 bases between. Germline CDR1 reads SGHRS; CDR2 reads YFSETQ. CDR3 nucleotides: TGCGCCAGCAGCCTCAGTGATGCGAGGAATGAAAAACTGTTTTTT. Its protein is CASSLSDARNEKLFF.